A single sample gave rise to the 7 T cell receptor beta chains below, sequenced in a study of shared clonotypes between healthy human individuals. Only in-frame clones appear in the TCRdb table, and some are missing; sequencing was by immunoSEQ multiplex PCR. The sample lists fewer than 650,000 clones, roughly four fifths seen once, with about 11% in the top ten. The source material was PBMCs. The receptors shown here come from a woman aged 35 to 49 in good health. Some clones in this sample may be carry-over from other donors' samples.

This clone has only a few counts. CDR3 residues: CASSPSRQGNTEAFF. Written as DNA, the CDR3 is TGTGCCAGCTCACCATCCCGACAGGGGAACACTGAAGCTTTCTTT. V gene TRBV18 combines with J gene TRBJ1-1; 7 bases map to TRBD1. Unmatched junction bases numbered 4, after V lost 2 bases and J lost 1 base. The CDR3 totals 15 residues. The germline CDR1 and CDR2 sequences are KGHSH and LQKENI.

For this clone: Other nucleotide sequences in the sample specify the same CDR3. Here the CDR3 reads CASSPLAGGLSYEQYF. DNA of the CDR3: TGTGCCAGCAGTCCTCTAGCGGGAGGGCTCTCCTACGAGCAGTACTTC. This chain uses TRBV27 with TRBJ2-7, with 12 positions matching TRBD2. After removal of 5 bases from V and 0 bases from J, the junction contained 5 bases not matched to a gene. CDR1 and CDR2 (germline): MNHEY, SMNVEV (reference sequence). The CDR3 loop spans 16 amino acids.

Comment on this clone: Other DNA sequences in this sample translate to the same CDR3. CDR3 coding DNA: TGTGCCAGCAGCCCCCCGGGACACTCTTACAATGAGCAGTTCTTC. This translates into CASSPPGHSYNEQFF. The chain links TRBV7-9 to TRBJ2-1; perhaps TRBD1 as D (6 bases). V was shortened by 5 bases and J by 4 bases, with 15 bases between the two germline ends. The CDR3 runs to 15 residues. The germline V gene encodes CDR1 SEHNR and CDR2 FQNEAQ (reference sequence).

The chain has TRBV18 and TRBJ1-5; D may be TRBD1 (5 bases). The CDR3 is made up of 15 amino acids. CDR1 is KGHSH and CDR2 is LQKENI in the germline V gene. Trimming removed 3 bases from V and 4 bases from J, with 13 bases in between. The CDR3 sequence is CASSPPDRLNQPQHF. The CDR3 DNA is TGTGCCAGCTCACCCCCCGACAGACTAAATCAGCCCCAGCATTTT. Full variable domain (rest looked up from reference TRBV18 and TRBJ1-5): NAGVMQNPRHLVRRRGQEARLRCSPMKGHSHVYWYRQLPEEGLKFMVYLQKENIIDESGMPKERFSAEFPKEGPSILRIQQVVRGDSAAYFCASSPPDRLNQPQHFGDGTRLSIL.

This clone was seen once. The chain is built from TRBV18 and TRBJ1-5; D is ambiguous. Germline V lookup: CDR1 KGHSH, CDR2 LQKENI. V was clipped by 3 bases and J by 0 bases, with 6 bases between them. The CDR3 runs 14 residues. The CDR3, as DNA: TGTGCCAGCTCACCGTCGGGTAGCAATCAGCCCCAGCATTTT. The encoded protein is CASSPSGSNQPQHF.

This clone has more than one count but fewer than ten. The chain combines TRBV11-2 with TRBJ2-7; D is uncertain. The CDR3 contains 14 residues. V dropped 5 bases and J dropped 1 base, with 12 bases sitting between them. Germline V gene sequence: CDR1 SGHAT, CDR2 FQNNGV. For the CDR3, the DNA is TGTGCCAGCAGCCCCTCCGGGCAGTCCTACGAGCAGTACTTC. It is translated as CASSPSGQSYEQYF.

V is TRBV19 and J is TRBJ2-7, with 7 positions matching TRBD2. V shed 6 bases and J 0 bases; nucleotides not matched to a gene: 5. Germline CDR1 LNHDA, CDR2 SQIVND (reference sequence). The CDR3 runs 14 residues. The DNA of the CDR3 is TGTGCCAGTAGCCAGACGGGGGGCTCCTACGAGCAGTACTTC. Translating it yields CASSQTGGSYEQYF.